A single sample is the source of the 3 T cell receptor beta chains below, sequenced in a study of control samples from healthy donors and cancer patients. The table came from immunoSEQ multiplex PCR; TCRdb's copy has only in-frame clones and leaves some out. The top ten clones hold around 2.8% of a sample with 80,000 to 100,000 clones, roughly 92% of them seen once. The source material was blood. The receptors derive from a human donor in good health. The donor label of this sample is uncertain.

The chain is built from TRBV20-1 and TRBJ1-1; D unclear. CDR3 length: 11 residues. Germline V lookup: CDR1 DFQATT, CDR2 SNEGSKA (reference sequence). The CDR3 nucleotides read TGCAGCGCGGGTCAGAACACTGAAGCTTTCTTT. It yields the protein CSAGQNTEAFF.

The chain recombines TRBV4-1 with TRBJ2-1; D is unclear. The CDR3 has 15 residues. Germline assignment: CDR1 MGHRA and CDR2 YSYEKL. V was cut by 2 bases and J by 8 bases, with 16 bases left in between. The DNA of the CDR3 is TGCGCCAGCAGCCAACATGGGCTAGGACGGGATGAGCAGTTCTTC. Protein sequence: CASSQHGLGRDEQFF.

The rearrangement links TRBV9 to TRBJ1-1; possible D gene TRBD1, 5 bases. V dropped 1 base and J dropped 5 bases, with 15 bases sitting between them. The germline V gene encodes CDR1 SGDLS and CDR2 YYNGEE. The CDR3 runs 15 residues. CDR3: CASSVRMGEGTEAFF. As DNA, the CDR3 is TGTGCCAGCAGCGTACGAATGGGGGAAGGTACTGAAGCTTTCTTT.